This TCR beta chain was profiled in a study of cytomegalovirus exposure and HLA in healthy donors. PCR primers comprised 60 Vbeta and 13 Jbeta primers. Only in-frame clones appear in the TCRdb table, and some are missing; sequencing was by immunoSEQ multiplex PCR. This table has about 210,000 clones, around 83% appearing once. The V segment lost 4 bases and the J segment 10 bases; nucleotides outside the gene matches: 6. The CDR3 runs to 12 residues. Germline CDR1 is LGHNA and CDR2 is YNFKEQ. This TCR came from a woman between 45 and 60 years old in good health and CMV-seropositive. The J gene is TRBJ1-2, the V gene TRBV4-2, with TRBD1 matching 7 bases. The sample was PBMCs. The CDR3 region is CASSPRTGSYTF. The CDR3 region has the DNA TGTGCCAGCAGCCCTCGGACAGGCTCCTACACCTTC.